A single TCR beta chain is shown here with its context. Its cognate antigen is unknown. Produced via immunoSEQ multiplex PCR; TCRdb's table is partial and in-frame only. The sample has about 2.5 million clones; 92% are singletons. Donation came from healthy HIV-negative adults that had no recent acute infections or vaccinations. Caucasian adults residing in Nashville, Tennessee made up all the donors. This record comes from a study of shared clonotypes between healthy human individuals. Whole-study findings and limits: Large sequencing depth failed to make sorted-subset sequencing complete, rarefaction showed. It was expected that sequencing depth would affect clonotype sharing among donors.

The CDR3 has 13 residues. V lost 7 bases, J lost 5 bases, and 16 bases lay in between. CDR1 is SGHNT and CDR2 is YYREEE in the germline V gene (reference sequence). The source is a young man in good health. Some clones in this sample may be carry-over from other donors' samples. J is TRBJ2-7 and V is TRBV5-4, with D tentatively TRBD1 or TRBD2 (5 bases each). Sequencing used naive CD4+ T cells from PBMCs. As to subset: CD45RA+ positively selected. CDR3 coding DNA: TGTGCCAGCCGCCCAGGGAGTCGGGACGAGCAGTACTTC. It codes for CASRPGSRDEQYF.